This T cell receptor (beta chain) was retrieved from a study of blood T cells in healthy people across ages. Alongside a J-beta primer mix, a sample-barcoded 5' primer served in a second PCR lasting 7 to 11 cycles. A template-switch adaptor with 12 random nucleotides tagged each cDNA molecule. From the 5' RACE reads, TCRdb called clonotypes with MiXCR, one entry per CDR3 protein. The sample contains about 1.5 million distinct CDR3 sequences, 40% to 45% of which appear only once. This clonotype was observed a handful of times. V was trimmed by 2 bases and J by 13 bases, leaving 15 bases between them. The CDR3 sequence is 13 residues long. Germline lookup yields CDR1 MNHNY and CDR2 SVGAGI (reference sequence).

The J gene is TRBJ2-4, the V gene TRBV6-6; D remains unclear. The TCR originated in a woman aged 18-29 years in good health. Sequenced: blood. CDR3 sequence: CASSYGRTLEQYF. As DNA, the CDR3 is TGTGCCAGCAGTTACGGGCGGACCCTAGAGCAGTACTTC.